A selection of T cell receptor beta chains follows, all from one sample in a study of T cell repertoires in cytomegalovirus infection. One entry per CDR3 protein results from TCRdb running MiXCR on the reads. The sample consists of about 150,000 distinct CDR3 sequences, around a quarter of them appearing once. The sample taken for sequencing was PBMCs. The receptors shown here come from a human donor in good health (CMV status not recorded). Some clones in this sample may be carry-over from other donors' samples. CDR3s include the opening cysteine and the closing phenylalanine or tryptophan. Fields, in order: D gene, clone size, V gene, J gene, CDR3 DNA, CDR3 protein. A D gene is named only where the DNA matches it firmly. A clone size is listed for some rows: how often the clone was seen (once, few, many), or a class if it is expanded.

D gene: TRBD1; clone size: NA; V gene: TRBV14; J gene: TRBJ2-1; CDR3 DNA: TGTGCCAGCAGCCGGACAGTCCACAGGGGTGAGCAGTTCTTC; CDR3 protein: CASSRTVHRGEQFF
D gene: TRBD1; clone size: NA; V gene: TRBV12-3/TRBV12-4; J gene: TRBJ1-1; CDR3 DNA: TGTGCCAGCAGTCTCGGGACAGGAGGTTTGAACACTGAAGCTTTCTTT; CDR3 protein: CASSLGTGGLNTEAFF
D gene: TRBD1; clone size: few; V gene: TRBV2; J gene: TRBJ1-5; CDR3 DNA: TGTGCCAGTTTCCCAGGGGGAGAACAGCCCCAGCATTTT; CDR3 protein: CASFPGGEQPQHF
D gene: NA; clone size: many; V gene: TRBV7-2; J gene: TRBJ2-1; CDR3 DNA: TGTGCCAGCAGCTTATTTGGAGGGCGGAATGAGCAGTTCTTC; CDR3 protein: CASSLFGGRNEQFF
D gene: TRBD1; clone size: few; V gene: TRBV18; J gene: TRBJ2-5; CDR3 DNA: TGTGCCAGCTCACCACCCCCCCACAGGGGCTCGGAGACCCAGTACTTC; CDR3 protein: CASSPPPHRGSETQYF
D gene: NA; clone size: NA; V gene: TRBV28; J gene: TRBJ2-7; CDR3 DNA: TGTGCCAGCAGGGAGGACAGACGACACGTTAGCGAGCAGTACTTC; CDR3 protein: CASREDRRHVSEQYF
D gene: NA; clone size: many; V gene: TRBV7-9; J gene: TRBJ1-2; CDR3 DNA: TGTGCCAGCAGCTCCGACATAAATCCTAACTATGGCTACACCTTC; CDR3 protein: CASSSDINPNYGYTF
D gene: NA; clone size: NA; V gene: TRBV19; J gene: TRBJ1-5; CDR3 DNA: TGTGCCAGTAGTATCCGCATTTCTCAGCCCCAGCATTTT; CDR3 protein: CASSIRISQPQHF
D gene: TRBD1; clone size: NA; V gene: TRBV5-6; J gene: TRBJ2-6; CDR3 DNA: TGTGCCAGCAGCTGGACAGGGGGCTCTGGGGCCAACGTCCTGACTTTC; CDR3 protein: CASSWTGGSGANVLTF
D gene: TRBD2; clone size: NA; V gene: TRBV15; J gene: TRBJ2-3; CDR3 DNA: TGTGCCACGGCCTCCGGGGGGGCGAGCACAGATACGCAGTATTTT; CDR3 protein: CATASGGASTDTQYF
D gene: NA; clone size: NA; V gene: TRBV6-1; J gene: TRBJ1-2; CDR3 DNA: TGTGCCAGCACCTTAGGGGGGGACTTAGCTAACTATGGCTACACCTTC; CDR3 protein: CASTLGGDLANYGYTF
D gene: TRBD2; clone size: NA; V gene: TRBV28; J gene: TRBJ2-2; CDR3 DNA: TGTGCCAGCAGCTCTTTACGTTCTAGCGGGGGGGTGAACACCGGGGAGCTGTTTTTT; CDR3 protein: CASSSLRSSGGVNTGELFF
D gene: NA; clone size: few; V gene: TRBV25-1; J gene: TRBJ2-1; CDR3 DNA: TGTGCCAGCAGTGAAATCCGGGACTATGAGCAGTTCTTC; CDR3 protein: CASSEIRDYEQFF
D gene: TRBD1; clone size: once; V gene: TRBV13; J gene: TRBJ1-3; CDR3 DNA: TGTGCCAGCAGCCCCGGGACAGGCCCTGGAAACACCATATATTTT; CDR3 protein: CASSPGTGPGNTIYF
D gene: NA; clone size: many; V gene: TRBV7-2; J gene: TRBJ2-5; CDR3 DNA: TGTGCCAGCAGCTTAGCGGGGCGGAAAGAGACCCAGTACTTC; CDR3 protein: CASSLAGRKETQYF
D gene: NA; clone size: NA; V gene: TRBV11-1; J gene: TRBJ2-7; CDR3 DNA: TGTGCCAGCAGCTCCCTGGCCTACGAGCAGTACTTC; CDR3 protein: CASSSLAYEQYF
D gene: TRBD2; clone size: many; V gene: TRBV5-1; J gene: TRBJ2-1; CDR3 DNA: TGCGCCAGCAGCTTGGGACTAGCGGGTATGGGCTCCTACAATGAGCAGTTCTTC; CDR3 protein: CASSLGLAGMGSYNEQFF
D gene: NA; clone size: NA; V gene: TRBV6-5; J gene: TRBJ1-3; CDR3 DNA: TGTGCCAGCAGTTACGCCACCCCACGGGGCTCTGGAAACACCATATATTTT; CDR3 protein: CASSYATPRGSGNTIYF
D gene: TRBD1; clone size: many; V gene: TRBV24-1; J gene: TRBJ2-2; CDR3 DNA: TGTGCCACCAGTGATCCTCAGGCAGGGGGCCGGACCGGGGAGCTGTTTTTT; CDR3 protein: CATSDPQAGGRTGELFF
D gene: NA; clone size: NA; V gene: TRBV25-1; J gene: TRBJ1-5; CDR3 DNA: TGTGCCAGCAGTGCGACTGGTCAGGTATTTAGGCAGCCCCAGCATTTT; CDR3 protein: CASSATGQVFRQPQHF
D gene: NA; clone size: NA; V gene: TRBV6-2/TRBV6-3; J gene: TRBJ2-3; CDR3 DNA: TGTGCCAGCAGTTTTAGCCAGGCGTCTAGCACAGATACGCAGTATTTT; CDR3 protein: CASSFSQASSTDTQYF
D gene: TRBD1; clone size: few; V gene: TRBV28; J gene: TRBJ2-7; CDR3 DNA: TGTGCCAGCAGTTTATGGGCCGGGACAGGGGGCTACGAGCAGTACTTC; CDR3 protein: CASSLWAGTGGYEQYF
D gene: NA; clone size: NA; V gene: TRBV5-6; J gene: TRBJ1-4; CDR3 DNA: TGTGCCAGCAGCTTGCGGGGGGATCTCGGTGAAAAACTGTTTTTT; CDR3 protein: CASSLRGDLGEKLFF
D gene: TRBD1; clone size: NA; V gene: TRBV28; J gene: TRBJ1-2; CDR3 DNA: TGTGCCAGCAGTATCCTAACAGGGGCCACGGGCTATGGCTACACCTTC; CDR3 protein: CASSILTGATGYGYTF
D gene: NA; clone size: NA; V gene: TRBV6-2/TRBV6-3; J gene: TRBJ2-2; CDR3 DNA: TGTGCCAGCGGGGACCGAGGGGGAGAGCTGTTTTTT; CDR3 protein: CASGDRGGELFF
D gene: NA; clone size: NA; V gene: TRBV10-3; J gene: TRBJ2-3; CDR3 DNA: TGTGCCATCAGTGAGGGGAGCTCCGGGATAGGCACAGATACGCAGTATTTT; CDR3 protein: CAISEGSSGIGTDTQYF
D gene: NA; clone size: few; V gene: TRBV19; J gene: TRBJ2-1; CDR3 DNA: TGTGCCAGTAGTATTTATTATGAGCAGTTCTTC; CDR3 protein: CASSIYYEQFF
D gene: NA; clone size: NA; V gene: TRBV6-5; J gene: TRBJ1-1; CDR3 DNA: TGTGCCAGCAGTTGGGGGGCCAGGGTGAACACTGAAGCTTTCTTT; CDR3 protein: CASSWGARVNTEAFF
D gene: TRBD1; clone size: NA; V gene: TRBV12-3/TRBV12-4; J gene: TRBJ2-1; CDR3 DNA: TGTGCCAGCAACAGGGGATCTGAGCAGTTCTTC; CDR3 protein: CASNRGSEQFF
D gene: NA; clone size: NA; V gene: TRBV7-9; J gene: TRBJ2-7; CDR3 DNA: TGTGCCAGCAGCTTAGCGAGTACCCCCTACGAGCAGTACTTC; CDR3 protein: CASSLASTPYEQYF
D gene: NA; clone size: many; V gene: TRBV7-8; J gene: TRBJ2-2; CDR3 DNA: TGTGCCAGCAGCCGGGAAGCGCACACCGGGGAGCTGTTTTTT; CDR3 protein: CASSREAHTGELFF
D gene: TRBD2; clone size: once; V gene: TRBV11-2; J gene: TRBJ2-1; CDR3 DNA: TGTGCCAGCGATCAATCGCGGGGGGGCCCGGGCAATGAGCAGTTCTTC; CDR3 protein: CASDQSRGGPGNEQFF
D gene: TRBD1; clone size: many; V gene: TRBV7-2; J gene: TRBJ1-1; CDR3 DNA: TGTGCCAGCAGCTTGTACGGGACAGCGAACACTGAAGCTTTCTTT; CDR3 protein: CASSLYGTANTEAFF
D gene: TRBD2; clone size: few; V gene: TRBV2; J gene: TRBJ2-5; CDR3 DNA: TGTGCCAGCAGTGGGACTAGCGGGAGACAAGAGACCCAGTACTTC; CDR3 protein: CASSGTSGRQETQYF
D gene: NA; clone size: many; V gene: TRBV28; J gene: TRBJ1-2; CDR3 DNA: TGTGCCAGCAGTACATTGGGCTATGGCTACACCTTC; CDR3 protein: CASSTLGYGYTF
D gene: NA; clone size: NA; V gene: TRBV3-1; J gene: TRBJ2-6; CDR3 DNA: TGTGCCAGCAGCCAAGCTGTCTCTGGGGCCAACGTCCTGACTTTC; CDR3 protein: CASSQAVSGANVLTF
D gene: TRBD2; clone size: NA; V gene: TRBV5-6; J gene: TRBJ2-2; CDR3 DNA: TGTGCCAGCATCCTAGCGGGAGGCCCGAACACCGGGGAGCTGTTTTTT; CDR3 protein: CASILAGGPNTGELFF
D gene: TRBD2; clone size: NA; V gene: TRBV23-1; J gene: TRBJ2-1; CDR3 DNA: TGCGCCAGCGGGCGGGGGGGCCAGTTCTTC; CDR3 protein: CASGRGGQFF
D gene: TRBD2; clone size: many; V gene: TRBV7-2; J gene: TRBJ2-3; CDR3 DNA: TGTGCCAGCAGCTTAGTAGGACTAGCGGGAGAGTATTTT; CDR3 protein: CASSLVGLAGEYF
D gene: NA; clone size: few; V gene: TRBV7-2; J gene: TRBJ2-7; CDR3 DNA: TGTGCCAGCAGCTCCCCTCGGGACGAGCAGTACTTC; CDR3 protein: CASSSPRDEQYF
D gene: NA; clone size: few; V gene: TRBV2; J gene: TRBJ2-5; CDR3 DNA: TGTGCCAGCAGTGAAGCGAGCCAGACCCAGTACTTC; CDR3 protein: CASSEASQTQYF
D gene: NA; clone size: few; V gene: TRBV29-1; J gene: TRBJ2-5; CDR3 DNA: TGCAGCGTTGAAACCCCGGACGGGTACCAAGAGACCCAGTACTTC; CDR3 protein: CSVETPDGYQETQYF
D gene: NA; clone size: many; V gene: TRBV11-2; J gene: TRBJ2-1; CDR3 DNA: TGTGCCAGCAGCCCAATTAGCGGAAGCTCCTACAATGAGCAGTTCTTC; CDR3 protein: CASSPISGSSYNEQFF